This is a list of T cell receptor beta chains from one sample in a study of CXCR3-negative and CXCR3-positive naive CD8 T cells. TCRdb reanalyzed the 5' RACE reads, giving one entry per CDR3 protein sequence and no DNA. The table lists over 100,000 distinct CDR3 sequences. The source material was naive CXCR3- CD8+ T cells from blood. The receptor source for this set is a human donor in good health. Some clones in this sample may be carry-over from other donors' samples. Both conserved end residues are part of each CDR3.

TRBV27	TRBJ2-1	CASTLDRDSFGEQFF
TRBV29-1	TRBJ2-2	CSVVTSGNTGELFF
TRBV20-1	TRBJ2-1	CSLLAYNEQFF
TRBV7-6	TRBJ2-1	CASSYQAGSVGVGQFF
TRBV6-6	TRBJ2-1	CASSHLTSGTSYNEQFF
TRBV7-9	TRBJ2-1	CASSPRQGAVSYNEQFF
TRBV28	TRBJ2-1	CASSHPLQNEQFF
TRBV20-1	TRBJ2-4	CSAYDREKHIQYF
TRBV29-1	TRBJ2-7	CSVVPSGYEQYF
TRBV28	TRBJ2-5	CASFLGETQYF
TRBV10-3	TRBJ2-7	CAISETGGSYEQYF
TRBV6-5	TRBJ2-3	CASSYSWTGESVDTQYF
TRBV7-9	TRBJ2-3	CASSPAGGSTDTQYF
TRBV4-1	TRBJ1-6	CASSQSPGQGATPLHF
TRBV2	TRBJ2-2	CASSEPGAANTGELFF
TRBV27	TRBJ1-1	CASSLSPGENTEAFF
TRBV7-9	TRBJ2-3	CASSHAVSTDTQYF
TRBV9	TRBJ2-3	CASSPLRSGGTDTQYF
TRBV28	TRBJ2-7	CASSALKASDQYF
TRBV7-6	TRBJ2-7	CASSLLTSYEQYF
TRBV6-6	TRBJ1-2	CASSYKIPGPGYGYTF
TRBV28	TRBJ2-1	CASSIPGTPNGEQFF
TRBV28	TRBJ2-6	CASRGTSSGANVLTF
TRBV27	TRBJ1-1	CASSLNRGPNTEAFF
TRBV5-4	TRBJ2-5	CASSSWGRWQETQYF
TRBV6-1	TRBJ1-1	CASSGGPQNTEAFF
TRBV5-6	TRBJ2-7	CASSLAPGQVNMRGSYEQYF
TRBV5-4	TRBJ2-3	CASSLGLAGTDTQYF
TRBV13	TRBJ1-2	CASSLGTGTANYGYTF
TRBV6-5	TRBJ1-5	CASSRTGGQPQHF
TRBV7-7	TRBJ2-5	CASSLVAGGETQYF
TRBV4-1	TRBJ2-5	CASSRRLAGSETQYF
TRBV11-3	TRBJ2-5	CASSYGYQETQYF
TRBV27	TRBJ1-2	CASSLSPYYGYTF
TRBV29-1	TRBJ2-1	CSVDWGRTAPNEQFF
TRBV7-9	TRBJ2-7	CASSFVGLVYEQYF
TRBV7-6	TRBJ2-1	CASSLNRVQQNEQFF
TRBV4-1	TRBJ2-3	CASSQELTDTQYF
TRBV7-9	TRBJ1-1	CASSLVDSSSEAFF
TRBV5-4	TRBJ2-5	CASSLGLAGGGLRETQYF
TRBV27	TRBJ2-1	CASQTGLSYNEQFF
TRBV7-9	TRBJ2-7	CASTLTGPHEQYF
TRBV6-5	TRBJ1-4	CASSYLDTEKLFF
TRBV7-8	TRBJ2-2	CASSFGTTGELFF
TRBV5-1	TRBJ2-7	CASSLAQGTNYEQYF
TRBV29-1	TRBJ2-2	CSAETFGSNTGELFF
TRBV11-3	TRBJ2-1	CASSPASGGGNEQFF
TRBV11-2	TRBJ2-5	CASSLGVAGGPMWETQYF
TRBV29-1	TRBJ2-1	CSVEGPAGEDFRENVYNEQFF
TRBV20-1	TRBJ2-1	CSAREEVSYNEQFF
TRBV5-5	TRBJ2-2	CASSFLWRPTGANTGELFF
TRBV6-2/TRBV6-3	TRBJ2-6	CASSYTGTGVLYGSGANVLTF
TRBV7-2	TRBJ2-7	CASSFSGPSYEQYF
TRBV15	TRBJ1-1	CATARNTEAFF
TRBV29-1	TRBJ2-3	CSMARQGLTDTQYF